This T cell receptor beta chain stems from a study of T-cell memory formation after mild COVID-19. Overall study results and limits: Pre-infection memory harbored some responding clones, suggesting cross-reactive memory joined.

About this clonotype: No antigen is known for it.

V was shortened by 2 bases and J by 4 bases, with 3 bases between the two germline ends. This CDR3 contains 11 residues. CDR1 and CDR2 (germline): MNHEY, SVGAGI. Each CDR3 protein is one row after TCRdb ran MiXCR on the 5' RACE reads. The data hold roughly 240,000 distinct CDR3 sequences, with 15% to 19% observed a single time. This TCR derives from an adult woman who had mild COVID-19 (a few samples of this study predate the infection). Cell type and time point are not known. The chain recombines TRBV6-5 with TRBJ2-7; no firm D call. The sequenced sample was PBMCs or a T cell subset sorted from them (not recorded which). CDR3 protein: CASSYAYEQYF. The CDR3 DNA reads as TGTGCCAGCAGTTACGCGTACGAGCAGTACTTC.